This passage covers 28 T cell receptor beta chains from one sample sequenced in a study of blood T cell repertoires in COVID-19. Measured with immunoSEQ multiplex PCR; TCRdb has only the in-frame clones, and not every one. The sample has roughly 200,000 clones, around 81% seen once. Sequenced material: peripheral blood. These receptors came from a woman aged 40 to 50 with COVID-19, enrolled during active disease.

This clone was counted a single time. The rearrangement uses TRBV5-1 and TRBJ2-3, with 7 nucleotides matching TRBD2. The V segment lost 6 bases and the J segment 4 bases; nucleotides outside the gene matches: 8. Germline CDR1 is SGHRS and CDR2 is YFSETQ. The length of the CDR3 is 14 residues. CDR3 in DNA: TGCGCCAGCAATCTTGCGGGAGACCCAGATACGCAGTATTTT. Translated, it gives CASNLAGDPDTQYF.

This rearrangement joins TRBV14 to TRBJ1-1; 7 nucleotides align to TRBD1. Germline CDR1 and CDR2: SGHDN and FVKESK. The CDR3 is 14 residues long. After removal of 1 base from V and 6 bases from J, the junction contained 5 bases not matched to a gene. CDR3 region: CASSQVQGFSEAFF. The DNA for the CDR3 is TGTGCCAGCAGCCAAGTACAGGGGTTTTCTGAAGCTTTCTTT. Drawing the rest from reference TRBV14 and TRBJ1-1, the complete variable domain is EAGVTQFPSHSVIEKGQTVTLRCDPISGHDNLYWYRRVMGKEIKFLLHFVKESKQDESGMPNNRFLAERTGGTYSTLKVQPAELEDSGVYFCASSQVQGFSEAFFGQGTRLTVV.

As to this clone: Other nucleotide sequences from this sample produce the same CDR3. The chain joins TRBV6-4 to TRBJ2-1; 10 bases map to TRBD2. The CDR3 is 15 amino acids. CDR1 MRHNA and CDR2 SNTAGT come from the germline V gene. Trimming at V came to 2 bases and at J to 2 bases, leaving 0 bases not matched to a gene. The CDR3 DNA reads TGTGCCAGCAGTGACAGCGGGGGGGCCTACAATGAGCAGTTCTTC. This gives the protein CASSDSGGAYNEQFF.

This chain uses TRBV3-1 (or the pseudogene TRBV3-2) with TRBJ1-2, with 8 bases aligning to TRBD1. With 0 bases clipped from V and 7 bases from J, the junction kept 4 bases outside the gene matches. This CDR3 has 14 amino acids. CDR1 LGHDT and CDR2 YNNKEL come from the germline V gene (reference sequence). CDR3 DNA sequence: TGTGCCAGCAGCCAAGAAGGACAGGGTCGTGGCTACACCTTC. It translates to CASSQEGQGRGYTF.

The chain combines TRBV7-8 with TRBJ2-1; 8 bases match TRBD1. The CDR3 has 14 residues. Germline CDR1 SGHVS, CDR2 FQNEAQ. Losses at the gene ends were 4 bases for V and 8 bases for J; bases not matched to a gene: 7. Here the CDR3 DNA reads TGTGCCAGCAGCTCAGCCGGACAGGGCGATGAGCAGTTCTTC. It is translated as CASSSAGQGDEQFF.

The genes are TRBV7-8 and TRBJ2-7, with 8 bases identical to TRBD1. This CDR3 contains 13 residues. Germline V gene sequence: CDR1 SGHVS, CDR2 FQNEAQ. V lost 1 base, J lost 6 bases, and 2 bases stayed unmatched. The CDR3 loop is CASSLGTGFEQYV. The CDR3 bases are TGTGCCAGCAGCTTAGGGACAGGGTTCGAGCAGTACGTC.

The chain employs TRBV19 and TRBJ1-5; 11 bases line up with TRBD1. V trimming: 6 bases; J trimming: 5 bases; junction bases outside the gene matches: 15. This CDR3 region has 18 residues. CDR1 is LNHDA and CDR2 is SQIVND in the germline V gene (reference sequence). As DNA, the CDR3 is TGTGCCAGTAGCCCATCCGGGACAGGGGGAATCAGGGATCAGCCCCAGCATTTT. As protein: CASSPSGTGGIRDQPQHF.

The chain employs TRBV6-5 and TRBJ2-3; possible D gene TRBD1, 6 bases. CDR1 MNHEY and CDR2 SVGAGI come from the germline V gene. V was pared by 0 bases and J by 2 bases, with 9 bases between. CDR3 size: 15 residues. The CDR3 region has the DNA TGTGCCAGCAGTTACTCGGGGGCCGTCACAGATACGCAGTATTTT. Protein sequence: CASSYSGAVTDTQYF.

This clone was observed a single time. The rearrangement links TRBV7-8 to TRBJ2-1, with D possibly matching TRBD1 (6 bases). Germline V lookup: CDR1 SGHVS, CDR2 FQNEAQ. The CDR3 spans 17 residues. Trimming pared 4 bases from V and 0 bases from J, leaving 16 bases between. In DNA, the CDR3 is TGTGCCAGCAGCTCGTCCCGGGACATGACCTCCTACAATGAGCAGTTCTTC. This codes for CASSSSRDMTSYNEQFF.

The chain couples TRBV6-2 or TRBV6-3 to TRBJ2-5, with D tentatively TRBD2 (7 bases). Germline loops: CDR1 MNHEY, CDR2 SVGEGT. CDR3 length equals 16 residues. Trimming cost V 2 bases and J 0 bases, with 13 bases left between them. The CDR3 DNA reads as TGTGCCAGCAGTTACGGGGGGGCGCTTTACCAAGAGACCCAGTACTTC. Translated: CASSYGGALYQETQYF.

This clone was observed a single time. The chain carries TRBV25-1 and TRBJ2-7; D may be TRBD1 (6 bases). CDR1 MGHDK and CDR2 SYGVNS come from the germline V gene. V shed 3 bases and J shed 2 bases, with 11 bases lying between them. The CDR3 is 14 residues long. DNA of the CDR3: TGTGCCAGCAGTGACCCCGGGACAACCTACGAGCAGTACTTC. This codes for CASSDPGTTYEQYF.

The chain recombines TRBV7-8 with TRBJ2-5, with D possibly matching TRBD1 (5 bases). Trimming removed 3 bases at V and 2 bases at J, with 10 bases between. The germline CDR1 and CDR2 sequences are SGHVS and FQNEAQ. The CDR3 length is 14 residues. The CDR3 protein is CASSFRQQQETQYF. The DNA for the CDR3 is TGTGCCAGCAGCTTCAGACAGCAACAAGAGACCCAGTACTTC. The full variable domain, with the rest looked up from reference TRBV7-8 and TRBJ2-5, is GAGVSQSPRYKVAKRGQDVALRCDPISGHVSLFWYQQALGQGPEFLTYFQNEAQLDKSGLPSDRFFAERPEGSVSTLKIQRTQQEDSAVYLCASSFRQQQETQYFGPGTRLLVL.

V is TRBV6-1 and J is TRBJ1-1, with TRBD1 as a possible D gene (5 bases). With 3 bases removed from V and 4 bases from J, the gap between germline ends came to 15 bases. The CDR3 totals 15 residues. Germline-derived CDR1 and CDR2 are MNHNS and SASEGT. CDR3 DNA sequence: TGTGCCAGCAGTGAGGTGGGACTCCTACTCACTGAAGCTTTCTTT. Encoded protein: CASSEVGLLLTEAFF.

This rearrangement joins TRBV6-6 to TRBJ2-5, with D maybe TRBD2 (6 bases). Trimming stripped 3 bases from V and 1 base from J, with 9 bases between. The CDR3 covers 14 residues. Germline values: CDR1 MNHNY, CDR2 SVGAGI (reference sequence). CDR3 sequence (DNA): TGTGCCAGCAGTTATATGGGAGGCCAAGAGACCCAGTACTTC. It codes for CASSYMGGQETQYF.

The chain has TRBV20-1 and TRBJ1-2; no clear D. V lost 7 bases and J lost 8, with 11 bases in between. CDR1 and CDR2 (germline): DFQATT, SNEGSKA (reference sequence). This CDR3 is 10 amino acids long. CDR3 amino acids: CSVEGGGYTF. Written as DNA, the CDR3 is TGCAGTGTGGAGGGAGGCGGCTACACCTTC.

The chain recombines TRBV7-8 with TRBJ2-1; D call uncertain. The CDR3 extends over 14 amino acids. Germline CDR1 is SGHVS and CDR2 is FQNEAQ. V shed 4 bases and J shed 5 bases, with 12 bases lying between them. CDR3 sequence: CASSWVPLDNEQFF. The DNA of the CDR3 is TGTGCCAGCAGCTGGGTCCCCCTAGACAATGAGCAGTTCTTC. Variable domain in full (rest from reference TRBV7-8 and TRBJ2-1): GAGVSQSPRYKVAKRGQDVALRCDPISGHVSLFWYQQALGQGPEFLTYFQNEAQLDKSGLPSDRFFAERPEGSVSTLKIQRTQQEDSAVYLCASSWVPLDNEQFFGPGTRLTVL.

The rearrangement joins TRBV2 to TRBJ1-2, with D possibly being TRBD1 (5 bases). Germline-derived CDR1 and CDR2 are SNHLY and FYNNEI. The CDR3 is 15 amino acids. Between the trimmed V and J ends, which lost 3 bases and 6 bases, there was a span of 17 bases. The CDR3 DNA sequence: TGTGCCAGCAGTGATTTGGTGGTAGGGGCCCATGGCTACACCTTC. Amino acid sequence: CASSDLVVGAHGYTF.

The gene calls are TRBV2 and TRBJ2-1; D unresolved. The CDR3 loop spans 11 amino acids. The ends were cut back, 7 bases at V and 3 bases at J, with 4 bases in the middle. In germline, CDR1 is SNHLY, CDR2 FYNNEI. CDR3 DNA: TGTGCCAGCATAGTCTACAATGAGCAGTTCTTC. It specifies CASIVYNEQFF.

The chain couples TRBV7-3 to TRBJ1-2; perhaps TRBD1 as D (5 bases). The V gene lost 5 bases and the J gene lost 6 bases, with 10 bases spanning the gap. This CDR3 spans 12 amino acids. The germline V gene encodes CDR1 SGHTA and CDR2 FQGTGA. This CDR3 reads CASSRDFNGYTF. The DNA for the CDR3 is TGTGCCAGCAGCCGGGACTTTAATGGCTACACCTTC. Variable domain in full (rest from reference TRBV7-3 and TRBJ1-2): GAGVSQTPSNKVTEKGKYVELRCDPISGHTALYWYRQSLGQGPEFLIYFQGTGAADDSGLPNDRFFAVRPEGSVSTLKIQRTERGDSAVYLCASSRDFNGYTFGSGTRLTVV.

This clone was observed once. This chain links TRBV6-2 or TRBV6-3 with TRBJ1-2; 9 nucleotides line up with TRBD1. The germline CDR1 and CDR2 sequences are MNHEY and SVGEGT. With 2 bases clipped from V and 2 bases from J, the junction kept 6 bases outside the gene matches. There are 16 residues in the CDR3. CDR3 in amino acids: CASSYLGTGFNYGYTF. The DNA of the CDR3 is TGTGCCAGCAGTTACCTAGGGACAGGGTTCAACTATGGCTACACCTTC.

Comment on this clone: One junction end disagrees with the germline gene, perhaps due to a read error. The chain has TRBV5-8 and TRBJ2-5, with D unclear. The CDR3 loop spans 9 amino acids. Germline CDR1 SGHTS, CDR2 YDEGEE. For the CDR3, the DNA is TGTGCCAGCAGCTGGGCCCAATACTTC. It yields the protein CASSWAQYF.

The V gene is TRBV2, the J gene TRBJ1-1; D is uncertain. This CDR3 region has 13 residues. The V gene lost 4 bases and the J gene lost 7 bases, with 13 bases spanning the gap. Germline lookup yields CDR1 SNHLY and CDR2 FYNNEI. DNA for the CDR3: TGTGCCAGCAGTGTAGCCCCGGAGGTTGAAGCTTTCTTT. Protein sequence: CASSVAPEVEAFF. Full variable domain (rest looked up from reference TRBV2 and TRBJ1-1): EPEVTQTPSHQVTQMGQEVILRCVPISNHLYFYWYRQILGQKVEFLVSFYNNEISEKSEIFDDQFSVERPDGSNFTLKIRSTKLEDSAMYFCASSVAPEVEAFFGQGTRLTVV.

Written as DNA, the CDR3 is TGTGCCAGCAGTTTGGGACAGGGAACTCAGCCCCAGCATTTT. It yields the protein CASSLGQGTQPQHF. The V and J genes are TRBV28 and TRBJ1-5; 9 bases are shared with TRBD1. Germline V lookup: CDR1 MDHEN, CDR2 SYDVKM. The CDR3 extends over 14 amino acids. V was pared by 3 bases and J by 6 bases, with 3 bases of the junction left unmatched.

This clone has more than one count but fewer than ten. J is TRBJ2-1 and V is TRBV9; 10 bases align to TRBD2. There are 17 residues in the CDR3. V shed 4 bases, J shed 0 bases, and the junction held 7 bases outside the gene matches. Germline V gene sequence: CDR1 SGDLS, CDR2 YYNGEE. CDR3 DNA sequence: TGTGCCAGCAGCAAAATCCCTAGCGGGAGCTCCTACAATGAGCAGTTCTTC. Protein sequence: CASSKIPSGSSYNEQFF. The whole variable domain, filled in from reference TRBV9 and TRBJ2-1, reads DSGVTQTPKHLITATGQRVTLRCSPRSGDLSVYWYQQSLDQGLQFLIQYYNGEERAKGNILERFSAQQFPDLHSELNLSSLELGDSALYFCASSKIPSGSSYNEQFFGPGTRLTVL.

V and J are TRBV2 and TRBJ2-1; D is uncertain. The CDR3 runs to 11 residues. Germline values: CDR1 SNHLY, CDR2 FYNNEI. Trimming stripped 6 bases from V and 10 bases from J, with 10 bases between. The CDR3 region has the DNA TGTGCCAGCAGCTTCCTTGGCGAGCAGTTCTTC. It translates to CASSFLGEQFF.

This clone showed up just a few times. The chain couples TRBV19 to TRBJ1-4; 7 bases align to TRBD1. Germline V CDR1 and CDR2: LNHDA, SQIVND (reference sequence). V lost 4 bases, J lost 7 bases, and 9 bases stayed unmatched. This CDR3 comprises 15 residues. The CDR3 is CASSTQGVTGEKLFF. CDR3 sequence (DNA): TGTGCCAGTAGTACTCAGGGGGTGACGGGTGAAAAACTGTTTTTT.

The V gene is TRBV7-9, the J gene TRBJ1-3; the D gene is possibly TRBD1 (5 bases). The CDR3 loop spans 13 amino acids. Germline CDR1 SEHNR, CDR2 FQNEAQ (reference sequence). Trimming cost V 5 bases and J 7 bases, with 12 bases left between them. The CDR3 loop is CASSPQGTNTIYF. The CDR3 DNA reads TGTGCCAGCAGCCCGCAGGGCACGAACACCATATATTTT.

The V gene is TRBV10-3, the J gene TRBJ2-1; D unclear. V was shortened by 1 base and J by 8 bases, with 3 bases between the two germline ends. This CDR3 comprises 11 residues. Per the germline V gene, CDR1 is ENHRY and CDR2 is SYGVKD. The CDR3 loop is CAISEFDEQFF. The DNA for the CDR3 is TGTGCCATCAGTGAGTTCGATGAGCAGTTCTTC.